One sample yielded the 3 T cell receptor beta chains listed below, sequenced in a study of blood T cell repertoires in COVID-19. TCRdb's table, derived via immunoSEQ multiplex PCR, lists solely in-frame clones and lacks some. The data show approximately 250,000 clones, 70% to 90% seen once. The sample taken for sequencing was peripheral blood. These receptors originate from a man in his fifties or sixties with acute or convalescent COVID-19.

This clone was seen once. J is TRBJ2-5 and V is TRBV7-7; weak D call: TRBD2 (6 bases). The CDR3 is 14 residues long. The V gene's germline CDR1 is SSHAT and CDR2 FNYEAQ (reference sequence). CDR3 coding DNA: TGTGCTAGCTCACCGACGGGGACTGGAGAGACCCAGTACTTC. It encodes CASSPTGTGETQYF.

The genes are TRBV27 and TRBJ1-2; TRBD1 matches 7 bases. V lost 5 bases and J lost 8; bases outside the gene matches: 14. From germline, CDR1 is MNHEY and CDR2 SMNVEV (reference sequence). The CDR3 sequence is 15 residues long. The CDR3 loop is CASSASRQGLAGYTF. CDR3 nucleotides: TGTGCCAGCAGTGCCAGTAGACAGGGATTGGCCGGCTACACCTTC.

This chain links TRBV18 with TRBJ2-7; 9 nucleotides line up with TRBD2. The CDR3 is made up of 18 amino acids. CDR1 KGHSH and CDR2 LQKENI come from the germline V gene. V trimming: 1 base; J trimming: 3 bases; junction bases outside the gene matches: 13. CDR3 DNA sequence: TGTGCCAGCTCACCACTTCTAGGGTTAGCGGGAGATCTCTACGAGCAGTACTTC. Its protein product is CASSPLLGLAGDLYEQYF. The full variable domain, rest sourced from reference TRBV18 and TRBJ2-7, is NAGVMQNPRHLVRRRGQEARLRCSPMKGHSHVYWYRQLPEEGLKFMVYLQKENIIDESGMPKERFSAEFPKEGPSILRIQQVVRGDSAAYFCASSPLLGLAGDLYEQYFGPGTRLTVT.